This is a list of T cell receptor beta chains from one sample in a study of cytomegalovirus exposure and HLA in healthy donors. This table comes from immunoSEQ multiplex PCR, and its TCRdb copy is limited to in-frame clones, with some not included. The sample lists 210,000 or so clones; over 75% were seen once. Sequenced input: PBMCs. The source is a woman aged 45-65 years in good health and CMV-seropositive. CDR3s include the opening cysteine and the closing phenylalanine or tryptophan. The order of the fields is CDR3 protein, CDR3 DNA, V gene, D gene, J gene, clone size. D genes are given only for firm matches. Where a row states a size, it is once, few, many or the class of an expanded clone; other rows omit it.

cdr3_aa: CASSLWAGSSYEQYF; cdr3_nt: TGCGCCAGCAGCTTATGGGCAGGCAGCTCCTACGAGCAGTACTTC; v_call: TRBV5-1; d_call: NA; j_call: TRBJ2-7; clone_size: NA
cdr3_aa: CASSGLNEQFF; cdr3_nt: TGTGCCAGTTCGGGGTTGAATGAGCAGTTCTTC; v_call: TRBV19; d_call: NA; j_call: TRBJ2-1; clone_size: NA
cdr3_aa: CASSLQVTSYEQYF; cdr3_nt: TGTGCCAGCAGCCTACAGGTCACCTCCTACGAGCAGTACTTC; v_call: TRBV6-5; d_call: NA; j_call: TRBJ2-7; clone_size: few
cdr3_aa: CAWSVRSNYGYTF; cdr3_nt: TGTGCCTGGAGTGTACGGAGTAACTATGGCTACACCTTC; v_call: TRBV30; d_call: NA; j_call: TRBJ1-2; clone_size: NA
cdr3_aa: CASSSGGALVEQFF; cdr3_nt: TGTGCCAGTAGTAGCGGGGGGGCCTTAGTTGAGCAGTTCTTC; v_call: TRBV19; d_call: TRBD2; j_call: TRBJ2-1; clone_size: NA
cdr3_aa: CASSRSRGGQGTEAFF; cdr3_nt: TGCGCCAGCAGTAGATCACGGGGGGGGCAGGGCACTGAAGCTTTCTTT; v_call: TRBV5-1; d_call: NA; j_call: TRBJ1-1; clone_size: NA
cdr3_aa: CASTTGSPNTGELFF; cdr3_nt: TGCGCCAGCACCACAGGGTCACCGAACACCGGGGAGCTGTTTTTT; v_call: TRBV5-1; d_call: NA; j_call: TRBJ2-2; clone_size: few
cdr3_aa: CASATTGSLNSGYQPQHF; cdr3_nt: TGTGCCAGCGCTACAACCGGGTCATTGAATTCAGGGTATCAGCCCCAGCATTTT; v_call: TRBV21-1; d_call: NA; j_call: TRBJ1-5; clone_size: NA
cdr3_aa: CASSQSTGVYEQYF; cdr3_nt: TGTGCCAGCAGCCAATCAACAGGGGTTTACGAGCAGTACTTC; v_call: TRBV4-2; d_call: TRBD1; j_call: TRBJ2-7; clone_size: NA
cdr3_aa: CASSERDTLTRNTEAFF; cdr3_nt: TGTGCCAGCAGCGAAAGGGACACCCTAACCCGTAACACTGAAGCTTTCTTT; v_call: TRBV13; d_call: NA; j_call: TRBJ1-1; clone_size: NA
cdr3_aa: CASSIQGGTDTQYF; cdr3_nt: TGTGCCAGCAGCATACAGGGGGGCACAGATACGCAGTATTTT; v_call: TRBV5-6; d_call: TRBD1; j_call: TRBJ2-3; clone_size: NA
cdr3_aa: CASSRGAVETQYF; cdr3_nt: TGTGCCAGCAGCCGGGGGGCAGTAGAGACCCAGTACTTC; v_call: TRBV7-2; d_call: NA; j_call: TRBJ2-5; clone_size: once
cdr3_aa: CASSSIRGTEAFF; cdr3_nt: TGTGCCAGCAGCTCAATTCGGGGGACTGAAGCTTTCTTT; v_call: TRBV7-6; d_call: NA; j_call: TRBJ1-1; clone_size: NA
cdr3_aa: CASSELADPTDTQYF; cdr3_nt: TGTGCCAGCAGCGAACTAGCGGACCCCACAGATACGCAGTATTTT; v_call: TRBV7-9; d_call: TRBD2; j_call: TRBJ2-3; clone_size: NA
cdr3_aa: CASSDLPSGLTDTQYF; cdr3_nt: TGTGCCAGTAGTGACCTCCCAAGCGGGCTAACAGATACGCAGTATTTT; v_call: TRBV2; d_call: NA; j_call: TRBJ2-3; clone_size: NA
cdr3_aa: CASSEARQNTEAFF; cdr3_nt: TGTGCCAGCAGTGAAGCGCGGCAGAACACTGAAGCTTTCTTT; v_call: TRBV6-1; d_call: NA; j_call: TRBJ1-1; clone_size: few
cdr3_aa: CARNVGAAGNSPLHF; cdr3_nt: TGTGCCAGGAACGTGGGGGCGGCTGGTAATTCACCCCTCCACTTT; v_call: TRBV2; d_call: NA; j_call: TRBJ1-6; clone_size: once
cdr3_aa: CASTPSTNYGYTF; cdr3_nt: TGTGCCAGCACCCCCAGTACAAACTATGGCTACACCTTC; v_call: TRBV27; d_call: NA; j_call: TRBJ1-2; clone_size: NA
cdr3_aa: CASSANSDRIDEQYF; cdr3_nt: TGTGCCAGCAGCGCGAACTCCGACAGGATCGACGAGCAGTACTTC; v_call: TRBV9; d_call: NA; j_call: TRBJ2-7; clone_size: NA
cdr3_aa: CASSLAQGFNGYTF; cdr3_nt: TGTGCCAGCAGCTTAGCTCAGGGTTTTAATGGCTACACCTTC; v_call: TRBV7-9; d_call: NA; j_call: TRBJ1-2; clone_size: once
cdr3_aa: CASSWTGGNEKLFF; cdr3_nt: TGTGCCAGCAGTTGGACAGGGGGGAACGAAAAACTGTTTTTT; v_call: TRBV25-1; d_call: TRBD1; j_call: TRBJ1-4; clone_size: NA
cdr3_aa: CASSLWGDSTISPQHF; cdr3_nt: TGTGCCAGCAGTTTATGGGGGGACAGTACAATCAGCCCCCAGCATTTT; v_call: TRBV28; d_call: TRBD1; j_call: TRBJ1-5; clone_size: NA
cdr3_aa: CASSPRTGDGNEQFF; cdr3_nt: TGTGCCAGCTCCCCACGGACAGGGGACGGCAATGAGCAGTTCTTC; v_call: TRBV18; d_call: TRBD1; j_call: TRBJ2-1; clone_size: NA
cdr3_aa: CAWSVLGGGTDTQYF; cdr3_nt: TGTGCCTGGAGTGTATTAGGAGGGGGCACAGATACGCAGTATTTT; v_call: TRBV30; d_call: NA; j_call: TRBJ2-3; clone_size: once
cdr3_aa: CASSGGLAGRVSYNEQFF; cdr3_nt: TGTGCCAGCAGCGGGGGACTAGCGGGGAGGGTTTCCTACAATGAGCAGTTCTTC; v_call: TRBV13; d_call: TRBD2; j_call: TRBJ2-1; clone_size: NA
cdr3_aa: CASSQDARGPGEQFF; cdr3_nt: TGCGCCAGCAGCCAAGATGCCAGGGGGCCGGGCGAGCAGTTCTTC; v_call: TRBV4-3; d_call: TRBD1; j_call: TRBJ2-1; clone_size: NA
cdr3_aa: CASSLTGTGSYEQYF; cdr3_nt: TGCGCCAGCAGCCTGACCGGGACAGGGTCCTACGAGCAGTACTTC; v_call: TRBV5-1; d_call: TRBD1; j_call: TRBJ2-7; clone_size: NA
cdr3_aa: CASSLATGQSTEAFF; cdr3_nt: TGCGCCAGCAGCTTGGCCACAGGGCAGAGCACTGAAGCTTTCTTT; v_call: TRBV5-1; d_call: NA; j_call: TRBJ1-1; clone_size: NA
cdr3_aa: CASRWGGANSLELFF; cdr3_nt: TGTGCCAGCAGGTGGGGGGGGGCAAATTCGTTGGAGCTGTTTTTT; v_call: TRBV7-2; d_call: NA; j_call: TRBJ2-2; clone_size: NA
cdr3_aa: CASSETAGGVSEQFF; cdr3_nt: TGTGCCAGCAGTGAAACAGCGGGGGGGGTTAGTGAGCAGTTCTTC; v_call: TRBV6-4; d_call: TRBD2; j_call: TRBJ2-1; clone_size: few
cdr3_aa: CASSHAPSEGAKDTQYF; cdr3_nt: TGCGCCAGCAGCCATGCCCCTAGCGAGGGGGCCAAAGATACGCAGTATTTT; v_call: TRBV4-1; d_call: NA; j_call: TRBJ2-3; clone_size: NA
cdr3_aa: CASSFSTRREAFF; cdr3_nt: TGTGCCAGCAGTTTCTCAACCCGGAGAGAAGCTTTCTTT; v_call: TRBV28; d_call: NA; j_call: TRBJ1-1; clone_size: NA
cdr3_aa: CASSQVPRSGQPQHF; cdr3_nt: TGCGCCAGCAGCCAAGTACCCAGGTCTGGCCAGCCCCAGCATTTT; v_call: TRBV4-1; d_call: NA; j_call: TRBJ1-5; clone_size: NA
cdr3_aa: CASSEPRVEQYF; cdr3_nt: TGTGCCAGCAGTGAACCCAGGGTCGAGCAGTACTTC; v_call: TRBV6-1; d_call: NA; j_call: TRBJ2-7; clone_size: NA
cdr3_aa: CASSLRPSNAGGQTGYTF; cdr3_nt: TGTGCCAGCAGCTTAAGACCATCAAACGCCGGGGGGCAGACTGGCTACACCTTC; v_call: TRBV7-3; d_call: NA; j_call: TRBJ1-2; clone_size: NA
cdr3_aa: CASSPGTGEETQYF; cdr3_nt: TGCGCCAGCAGCCCCGGGACAGGGGAGGAGACCCAGTACTTC; v_call: TRBV5-1; d_call: TRBD1; j_call: TRBJ2-5; clone_size: NA
cdr3_aa: CASSSYSTSGGFYEQYF; cdr3_nt: TGTGCCAGCAGTTCATACTCGACTAGCGGGGGCTTCTACGAGCAGTACTTC; v_call: TRBV28; d_call: TRBD2; j_call: TRBJ2-7; clone_size: NA
cdr3_aa: CASSNDTGLNGYTF; cdr3_nt: TGTGCCAGCAGCAACGACACAGGGTTGAACGGCTACACCTTC; v_call: TRBV21-1; d_call: NA; j_call: TRBJ1-2; clone_size: NA
cdr3_aa: CASSVGRRPTNEKLFF; cdr3_nt: TGTGCCAGCAGCGTAGGCAGGCGCCCAACTAATGAAAAACTGTTTTTT; v_call: TRBV9; d_call: NA; j_call: TRBJ1-4; clone_size: NA
cdr3_aa: CATQQGEWGYTF; cdr3_nt: TGTGCCACCCAACAGGGGGAGTGGGGCTACACCTTC; v_call: TRBV6-1; d_call: TRBD1; j_call: TRBJ1-2; clone_size: once
cdr3_aa: CASSQGPRGAVNTGELFF; cdr3_nt: TGCGCCAGCAGCCAAGGCCCACGGGGGGCGGTAAACACCGGGGAGCTGTTTTTT; v_call: TRBV4-1; d_call: NA; j_call: TRBJ2-2; clone_size: once
cdr3_aa: CASSPQTSGGKTQYF; cdr3_nt: TGTGCCAGCAGTCCTCAGACTAGCGGGGGGAAGACCCAGTACTTC; v_call: TRBV27; d_call: TRBD2; j_call: TRBJ2-5; clone_size: NA
cdr3_aa: CASSQVAADSTDTQYF; cdr3_nt: TGTGCCAGCAGCCAAGTAGCAGCGGATAGCACAGATACGCAGTATTTT; v_call: TRBV4-2; d_call: NA; j_call: TRBJ2-3; clone_size: NA
cdr3_aa: CASSLLRGSTEAFF; cdr3_nt: TGCGCCAGCAGCTTACTACGCGGTAGCACTGAAGCTTTCTTT; v_call: TRBV5-1; d_call: NA; j_call: TRBJ1-1; clone_size: NA
cdr3_aa: CASSFGAGRYNEQFF; cdr3_nt: TGTGCCAGCAGCTTCGGCGCGGGCAGATACAATGAGCAGTTCTTC; v_call: TRBV27; d_call: NA; j_call: TRBJ2-1; clone_size: NA
cdr3_aa: CSSSLIGDQPQHF; cdr3_nt: TGTTCCAGCAGCTTAATAGGGGATCAGCCCCAGCATTTT; v_call: TRBV7-9; d_call: NA; j_call: TRBJ1-5; clone_size: few
cdr3_aa: CASRGGSPGNEQFF; cdr3_nt: TGTGCCAGCAGGGGAGGCTCCCCGGGGAATGAGCAGTTCTTC; v_call: TRBV7-9; d_call: NA; j_call: TRBJ2-1; clone_size: NA
cdr3_aa: CAISDGDRVAKNIQYF; cdr3_nt: TGTGCCATCAGTGATGGGGACAGGGTAGCCAAAAACATTCAGTACTTC; v_call: TRBV10-3; d_call: TRBD1; j_call: TRBJ2-4; clone_size: NA
cdr3_aa: CASSTAATGVNSPLHF; cdr3_nt: TGTGCCAGTAGTACAGCGGCGACAGGGGTTAATTCACCCCTCCACTTT; v_call: TRBV19; d_call: TRBD1; j_call: TRBJ1-6; clone_size: NA
cdr3_aa: CASSLAGDRGEKLFF; cdr3_nt: TGCGCCAGCAGCTTGGCGGGGGACAGGGGTGAAAAACTGTTTTTT; v_call: TRBV5-1; d_call: TRBD1; j_call: TRBJ1-4; clone_size: NA
cdr3_aa: CASSQRGGWYEQFF; cdr3_nt: TGCGCCAGCAGCCAAAGGGGGGGCTGGTATGAGCAGTTCTTC; v_call: TRBV4-3; d_call: NA; j_call: TRBJ2-1; clone_size: NA
cdr3_aa: CASSEAGEGYEQYF; cdr3_nt: TGTGCCAGCAGTGAAGCAGGGGAGGGGTACGAGCAGTACTTC; v_call: TRBV6-1; d_call: TRBD2; j_call: TRBJ2-7; clone_size: NA